The 13 T cell receptor beta chains listed next were all sequenced from one sample in a study of blood T cell repertoires in COVID-19. The protocol was immunoSEQ multiplex PCR, while the TCRdb copy is restricted to in-frame clones and leaves out a portion. The repertoire has more than 200,000 clones, 70% to 90% of them found once; the top ten carry 5.9%. The material sequenced was peripheral blood. The receptors here all came from an elderly man with acute or convalescent COVID-19.

The rearrangement links TRBV7-8 to TRBJ1-5, with a weak D call TRBD1 (5 bases). This CDR3 region has 15 residues. Per germline, CDR1 SGHVS and CDR2 FQNEAQ. Trimming took 3 bases from V and 2 from J, leaving 11 bases between them. The CDR3 sequence: CASSFQGSGNQPQHF. The DNA of the CDR3 is TGTGCCAGCAGCTTTCAGGGAAGTGGCAATCAGCCCCAGCATTTT.

This chain uses TRBV12-5 with TRBJ2-3, with 9 bases matching TRBD2. J lost 3 bases, V lost 1 base, and 5 bases had no gene match. CDR1 and CDR2 (germline): LGHNT, FRNRAP. The CDR3 is made up of 16 amino acids. DNA for the CDR3: TGTGCTAGTGGTTTGGGTCTAGCGGGAAGAACAGATACGCAGTATTTT. Protein sequence: CASGLGLAGRTDTQYF. The variable domain in full, with the rest retrieved from reference TRBV12-5 and TRBJ2-3, is DARVTQTPRHKVTEMGQEVTMRCQPILGHNTVFWYRQTMMQGLELLAYFRNRAPLDDSGMPKDRFSAEMPDATLATLKIQPSEPRDSAVYFCASGLGLAGRTDTQYFGPGTRLTVL.

The chain joins TRBV9 to TRBJ2-3; 8 bases are shared with TRBD2. V lost 0 bases and J lost 4; bases outside the gene matches: 13. The CDR3 length is 18 residues. Germline-derived CDR1 and CDR2 are SGDLS and YYNGEE. CDR3 region: CASSVGDGRAGPADTQYF. The CDR3 nucleotides are TGTGCCAGCAGCGTAGGGGACGGGAGGGCCGGTCCCGCAGATACGCAGTATTTT.

This clone appeared once. The rearrangement uses TRBV27 and TRBJ2-7, with D uncertain. Germline V gives CDR1 MNHEY, CDR2 SMNVEV (reference sequence). CDR3 length: 14 residues. Trimming took off 3 bases at V and 6 bases at J, with 15 bases between the two ends. The CDR3 DNA reads as TGTGCCAGCAGTTTTTCTGCGGTCCAGCTCGAGCAGTACTTC. It codes for CASSFSAVQLEQYF.

V gene TRBV7-9 combines with J gene TRBJ2-2, with D perhaps TRBD1 (7 bases). CDR1 and CDR2 (germline): SEHNR, FQNEAQ (reference sequence). The CDR3 is 16 residues long. V shed 4 bases and J shed 4 bases, with 16 bases lying between them. The CDR3 is CASSSSFQGGTGELFF. CDR3 DNA: TGTGCCAGCAGCTCTTCATTCCAGGGGGGCACCGGGGAGCTGTTTTTT.

A few counts support this clone. The chain couples TRBV11-2 to TRBJ1-6; D unresolved. CDR1 is SGHAT and CDR2 is FQNNGV in the germline V gene. The V gene lost 5 bases and the J gene lost 7 bases, with 18 bases spanning the gap. CDR3 size: 16 residues. The CDR3 nucleotides read TGTGCCAGCAGCATAGCCGAGGGCTTCGGAAATTCACCCCTCCACTTT. It specifies CASSIAEGFGNSPLHF.

The chain couples TRBV6-6 to TRBJ2-1, with 7 nucleotides matching TRBD1. The CDR3 runs to 16 residues. Germline loops: CDR1 MNHNY, CDR2 SVGAGI (reference sequence). V was clipped by 4 bases and J by 4 bases; unmatched bases: 10. In DNA, the CDR3 is TGTGCCAGCAGTTTGGGGCAGGGACAGCTTTACAATGAGCAGTTCTTC. It encodes CASSLGQGQLYNEQFF.

The chain combines TRBV7-9 with TRBJ2-7; 9 bases agree with TRBD1. After removal of 1 base from V and 4 bases from J, the junction contained 5 bases not matched to a gene. The germline CDR1 and CDR2 sequences are SEHNR and FQNEAQ (reference sequence). CDR3 length: 15 amino acids. CDR3: CASSLGTGGGYEQYF. The CDR3 DNA reads TGTGCCAGCAGCTTAGGTACAGGGGGCGGATACGAGCAGTACTTC. The variable domain in full, completed from reference TRBV7-9 and TRBJ2-7, reads DTGVSQNPRHKITKRGQNVTFRCDPISEHNRLYWYRQTLGQGPEFLTYFQNEAQLEKSRLLSDRFSAERPKGSFSTLEIQRTEQGDSAMYLCASSLGTGGGYEQYFGPGTRLTVT.

The chain recombines TRBV7-9 with TRBJ1-3; 7 bases align to TRBD1. The CDR3 has 15 amino acids. The germline V gene has CDR1 SEHNR and CDR2 FQNEAQ (reference sequence). The ends lost 5 bases at V and 4 bases at J; junction bases unmatched: 8. CDR3: CASSRQGAAGNTIYF. The DNA for the CDR3 is TGTGCCAGCAGCAGACAGGGAGCAGCAGGAAACACCATATATTTT.

This chain connects TRBV7-2 to TRBJ2-5, with D possibly being TRBD2 (7 bases). Trimming removed 4 bases at V and 2 bases at J, with 20 bases between. From germline, CDR1 is SGHTA and CDR2 FQGNSA. This CDR3 comprises 17 residues. The CDR3 nucleotides are TGTGCCAGCAGCTCCCGGAGGGGGGGTGAACCTCAAGAGACCCAGTACTTC. Amino acids: CASSSRRGGEPQETQYF.

The rearrangement joins TRBV27 to TRBJ1-2, with a tentative D call TRBD1 (5 bases). CDR1 and CDR2 from the germline V gene are MNHEY and SMNVEV (reference sequence). This CDR3 has 14 residues. V gave up 6 bases and J gave up 3 bases, with 14 bases separating them. For the CDR3, the DNA is TGTGCCAGCAGGCCCTCTGGGACTGACTATGGCTACACCTTC. This gives the protein CASRPSGTDYGYTF.

The gene calls are TRBV11-2 and TRBJ2-1; no clear D gene. CDR1 and CDR2 from the germline V gene are SGHAT and FQNNGV. The CDR3 runs 14 residues. The germline V and J ends were trimmed by 1 base and 3 bases, with 7 bases remaining between them. The CDR3 bases are TGTGCCAGCAGCTTAGTAGCCTTCTACAATGAGCAGTTCTTC. Translating gives CASSLVAFYNEQFF.

CDR3 nucleotide sequence: TGTGCCAGCTCAAGCGGGAGCGTCTCCTACGAGCAGTACGTC. Translating it yields CASSSGSVSYEQYV. The chain couples TRBV18 to TRBJ2-7; TRBD2 agrees at 8 bases. Looked up from germline, CDR1 is KGHSH and CDR2 is LQKENI. The CDR3 sequence is 14 residues long. V lost 5 bases, J lost 0 bases, and 3 bases stayed unmatched.